Listed below are T cell receptor beta chains from one sample, sequenced in a study of CD8+ T cells in alopecia areata. Profiling relied on immunoSEQ multiplex PCR, and the TCRdb table lists in-frame clones only, not all of them. The sample lists around 120,000 clones, approximately 59% occurring once. Sequences were derived from CD8+ T cells sorted from blood, sampled at week 4, from a patient treated with tofacitinib. These receptors were taken from a human donor with alopecia areata. Each CDR3 is given with its conserved first and last residue. The D gene is left open where the match is weak. Not every row has a clone size; where given, it reads once, few, many or a size class.

clone size	D gene	J gene	CDR3 length	V gene	CDR3 DNA	CDR3 protein
.	.	TRBJ1-1	11	TRBV29-1	TGCAGCGTTTACAGAGACACTGAAGCTTTCTTT	CSVYRDTEAFF
.	TRBD2	TRBJ2-5	15	TRBV7-2	TGTGCCAGCAGCGTACTAGCGGGGGTCCAAGAGACCCAGTACTTC	CASSVLAGVQETQYF
.	TRBD1	TRBJ1-2	14	TRBV10-3	TGTGCCATCAGTGCCAGAGGGGGCAACTATGGCTACACCTTC	CAISARGGNYGYTF
few	.	TRBJ2-1	13	TRBV29-1	TGCAGCGTTGAACTTGCGGGGTTCAATGAGCAGTTCTTC	CSVELAGFNEQFF
.	.	TRBJ2-5	14	TRBV7-6	TGTGCCAGCAGCTCTGGACCAACCGGGGAGACCCAGTACTTC	CASSSGPTGETQYF
.	.	TRBJ2-5	10	TRBV25-1	TGTGCCAGTTCAAGGGAGACCCAGTACTTC	CASSRETQYF
few	.	TRBJ2-1	13	TRBV5-6	TGTGCCAGCAGCCCAGGGCGTAACAATGAGCAGTTCTTC	CASSPGRNNEQFF
.	TRBD1	TRBJ2-7	14	TRBV30	TGTGCCTGGAGCGCGGGACAGGGTGTATACGAGCAGTACTTC	CAWSAGQGVYEQYF
few	.	TRBJ2-6	18	TRBV29-1	TGCAGCTCCCGGCCCGGGGACACTTTTCATTCTGGGGCCAACGTCCTGACTTTC	CSSRPGDTFHSGANVLTF
.	.	TRBJ2-4	15	TRBV6-5	TGTGCCAGCAGTTACGTAGGTGGGGGCAAAAACATTCAGTACTTC	CASSYVGGGKNIQYF
.	.	TRBJ2-1	15	TRBV5-6	TGTGCCAGCAGCTTGGGAGGGCCTATCGCCAATGAGCAGTTCTTC	CASSLGGPIANEQFF
.	.	TRBJ2-7	14	TRBV7-2	TGTGCCAGCAGCTTAACGGCAGGGGGGGATGAGCAGTACTTC	CASSLTAGGDEQYF
.	.	TRBJ1-1	12	TRBV30	TGTGCCTGGAGTGTGATGAACACTGAAGCTTTCTTT	CAWSVMNTEAFF
.	TRBD2	TRBJ2-2	14	TRBV15	TGTGCCACCGGGACTAGCGGAAACACCGGGGAGCTGTTTTTT	CATGTSGNTGELFF
.	.	TRBJ2-3	12	TRBV30	TGTGCCTGGACAGGGGAGTCAGATACGCAGTATTTT	CAWTGESDTQYF
.	TRBD1	TRBJ2-1	13	TRBV29-1	TGCAGCGTCGAACCGGGACAGGGCAATGAGCAGTTCTTC	CSVEPGQGNEQFF
.	.	TRBJ2-1	14	TRBV15	TGTGCCACCAGCAGAGTAGCTTTCGACAATGAGCAGTTCTTC	CATSRVAFDNEQFF
.	.	TRBJ2-3	13	TRBV30	TGTGCCTGGAGTGTAGGACGTCCGGATACGCAGTATTTT	CAWSVGRPDTQYF
.	TRBD2	TRBJ2-1	18	TRBV7-9	TGTGCCAGCAGCTTAAGCCCAAAGAGCGGGGGGACCTCCAATGAGCAGTTCTTC	CASSLSPKSGGTSNEQFF
few	.	TRBJ2-7	14	TRBV6-1	TGTGCCAGCAGTGATAGGGACACGATCGGGGAGCAGTACTTC	CASSDRDTIGEQYF
.	.	TRBJ1-4	11	TRBV29-1	TGCAGCGTTGGAGACGGTGAAAAACTGTTTTTT	CSVGDGEKLFF
.	TRBD1	TRBJ1-1	15	TRBV5-1	TGCGCCAGCAGCTCGGACAGGGGCTTGAACACTGAAGCTTTCTTT	CASSSDRGLNTEAFF
.	.	TRBJ2-3	10	TRBV29-1	TGCAGCGTTGATACAGATACGCAGTATTTT	CSVDTDTQYF
few	TRBD1	TRBJ2-6	17	TRBV30	TGTGCCTGGAGGGGAGACAGGGGGATCTCTGGGGCCAACGTCCTGACTTTC	CAWRGDRGISGANVLTF
.	TRBD1	TRBJ1-2	17	TRBV5-6	TGTGCCAGCAGCTGGGGCGGACAGGGGATCGAGAACTATGGCTACACCTTC	CASSWGGQGIENYGYTF
.	.	TRBJ2-2	12	TRBV13	TGTGCCAGCAGCGAGGACACCGGGGAGCTGTTTTTT	CASSEDTGELFF
.	.	TRBJ2-1	14	TRBV27	TGTGCCAGCAGTTGGGACCCGGCCTACAATGAGCAGTTCTTC	CASSWDPAYNEQFF
.	.	TRBJ1-5	14	TRBV6-6	TGTGCCAGCAGTTACCCCGGAGGGATACAGCCCCAGCATTTT	CASSYPGGIQPQHF
.	.	TRBJ2-3	14	TRBV6-6	TGTGCCAGCAGTTCCTTTTCCCCCACAGATACGCAGTATTTT	CASSSFSPTDTQYF
.	TRBD2	TRBJ2-5	16	TRBV7-6	TGTGCCAGCAGCTTAGAAGCGGGGGGGTTCCAAGAGACCCAGTACTTC	CASSLEAGGFQETQYF
few	.	TRBJ2-1	13	TRBV29-1	TGCAGCGCAACACTGGTCTCCTACAATGAGCAGTTCTTC	CSATLVSYNEQFF
.	.	TRBJ1-2	14	TRBV30	TGTGCCTGGAGTGTACAGGGTGGTCGCTATGGCTACACCTTC	CAWSVQGGRYGYTF
.	.	TRBJ2-3	12	TRBV4-2	TGTGCCAGCAGCCAAGATTCGGATACGCAGTATTTT	CASSQDSDTQYF
few	.	TRBJ2-7	11	TRBV30	TGTGCCTGGAGTGTATTCTACGAGCAGTACTTC	CAWSVFYEQYF
few	.	TRBJ2-2	12	TRBV29-1	TGCAGCGCCCTCATAGGGGTCGGGGAGCTGTTTTTT	CSALIGVGELFF
.	TRBD2	TRBJ2-1	11	TRBV30	TGTGCCTGGGGGGACTACAATGAGCTGTTCTTC	CAWGDYNELFF
few	.	TRBJ1-1	11	TRBV29-1	TGCAGCGGGCGGGAGAACACTGAAGCTTTCTTT	CSGRENTEAFF
.	TRBD2	TRBJ2-7	13	TRBV29-1	TGCAGCGCTCTAGCGGGGGAATACTACGAGCAGTACTTC	CSALAGEYYEQYF
few	TRBD1	TRBJ1-2	15	TRBV18	TGTGCCAGCTCACCCCCCGGGACAGGGACTGTTGGCTACACCTTC	CASSPPGTGTVGYTF
few	TRBD1	TRBJ1-2	13	TRBV11-1	TGTGCCAGCAGCCCGGGGACAGCCTATGGCTACACCTTC	CASSPGTAYGYTF
few	.	TRBJ1-2	13	TRBV30	TGTGCCTGGAGTGTCGGTACGGGCTATGGCTACACCTTC	CAWSVGTGYGYTF
.	.	TRBJ1-1	14	TRBV30	TGTGCCTGGAGAGCCGAGGGGTGGAGCGCTGAAGCTTTCTTT	CAWRAEGWSAEAFF
.	.	TRBJ2-3	15	TRBV30	TGTGCCTGGAGTATGGGACCTCGTGGCACAGATACGCAGTATTTT	CAWSMGPRGTDTQYF
.	TRBD2	TRBJ2-7	13	TRBV27	TGTGCCAGCAGTTGGGAGGGTCCGTACGAGCAGTACTTC	CASSWEGPYEQYF
once	.	TRBJ1-2	16	TRBV18	TGTGCCAGCTCACCACCGATTGGGGATCAAAACTATGGCTACACCTTC	CASSPPIGDQNYGYTF
.	TRBD1	TRBJ1-1	14	TRBV23-1	TGCGCCAGCAGGGAGGGGGCGGTGGACACTGAAGCTTTCTTT	CASREGAVDTEAFF
.	.	TRBJ1-2	14	TRBV4-1	TGCGCCAGCAGCCCTTCTCGGGGGTTCTATGGCTACACCTTC	CASSPSRGFYGYTF
.	.	TRBJ2-7	15	TRBV5-1	TGCGCCAGCAGCTCCTCAGGGGTGTCTCCCTACGAGCAGTACTTC	CASSSSGVSPYEQYF